Each of the 2 T cell receptor beta chains below was sequenced from the same sample in a study of shared clonotypes between healthy human individuals. Assay: immunoSEQ multiplex PCR; the TCRdb copy retains only in-frame clones and omits some. The table includes about 1.5 million clones, 95% to 99% detected once. The sample consisted of naive CD4+ T cells sorted from blood. Subset given: CD45RA+ positively selected. The source is a man younger than 45 in good health.

V is TRBV4-3 and J is TRBJ2-3, with TRBD1 matching 9 bases. J gave up 2 bases and V 0 bases, and 6 bases lay outside the gene matches. The CDR3 covers 17 residues. Looked up from germline, CDR1 is LGHNA and CDR2 is YSLEER. CDR3 sequence (DNA): TGCGCCAGCAGCCAAGATCAGGGACAGGGCATCACAGATACGCAGTATTTT. Residues: CASSQDQGQGITDTQYF.

V usage is TRBV18 and J usage is TRBJ2-6; 9 nucleotides align to TRBD1. Germline CDR1 is KGHSH and CDR2 is LQKENI. J gave up 4 bases and V 3 bases, and 4 bases lay outside the gene matches. The CDR3 length is 16 residues. CDR3 DNA: TGTGCCAGCTCACCCCAAGGACAGGGGGGGGCCAACGTCCTGACTTTC. Protein product: CASSPQGQGGANVLTF.